The 24 T cell receptor beta chains in this list originate from one sample, sequenced in a study of cytomegalovirus exposure and HLA in healthy donors. In the PCR, 60 Vbeta and 13 Jbeta primers were used. Profiled with immunoSEQ multiplex PCR; TCRdb holds only in-frame clones, not every one. The sample data list 200,000 to 250,000 clones. Sequencing was carried out using PBMCs. These TCRs come from a girl aged 2 to 9 in good health and CMV-seropositive.

This chain joins TRBV27 and TRBJ1-4; 10 nucleotides line up with TRBD1. CDR3 size: 15 residues. Trimming cost V 5 bases and J 8 bases; bases outside gene matches: 8. Per germline, CDR1 MNHEY and CDR2 SMNVEV (reference sequence). CDR3 protein: CASSAWTGGREKLFF. DNA of the CDR3: TGTGCCAGCAGTGCCTGGACAGGGGGAAGAGAAAAACTGTTTTTT.

The V call is TRBV27, the J call TRBJ2-1; D is uncertain. Trimming pared 5 bases from V and 0 bases from J, leaving 11 bases between. The CDR3 has 15 amino acids. Germline V gene lookup returns CDR1 MNHEY and CDR2 SMNVEV (reference sequence). The DNA of the CDR3 is TGTGCCAGCAGTCTCCGGAGAAGCTCCTACAATGAGCAGTTCTTC. Translated, it gives CASSLRRSSYNEQFF.

The rearrangement links TRBV5-4 to TRBJ2-1; possibly TRBD2 for D (5 bases). This CDR3 contains 16 residues. V was cut by 4 bases and J by 5 bases, with 19 bases left in between. Germline lookup yields CDR1 SGHNT and CDR2 YYREEE (reference sequence). CDR3 nucleotides: TGTGCCAGCAGCCGCGCTAGCCCAAGGAGCCACAATGAGCAGTTCTTC. It translates to CASSRASPRSHNEQFF.

This rearrangement joins TRBV10-3 to TRBJ1-2; no reliable D call. The germline V gene has CDR1 ENHRY and CDR2 SYGVKD. This CDR3 has 13 amino acids. V lost 3 bases and J 2 bases, leaving 7 bases between the germline ends. The CDR3 protein is CAISDSPNYGYTF. The CDR3, as DNA: TGTGCCATCAGTGATTCTCCCAACTATGGCTACACCTTC.

This chain links TRBV5-1 with TRBJ1-2; D is unresolved. Per the germline V gene, CDR1 is SGHRS and CDR2 is YFSETQ. V lost 0 bases to trimming and J lost 4 bases, with 10 bases between them. This CDR3 has 14 residues. Here the CDR3 reads CASSLDAGSYGYTF. In DNA, the CDR3 is TGCGCCAGCAGCTTGGACGCAGGAAGCTATGGCTACACCTTC.

As for this clone: Its ends do not fully match the called genes, so a read error is possible. The V call is TRBV7-8, the J call TRBJ2-1, with D perhaps TRBD2 (6 bases). The CDR3 has 12 amino acids. Per germline, CDR1 SGHVS and CDR2 FQNEAQ. The CDR3 here is CASSLATSQGLF. CDR3 coding DNA: TGTGCCAGCAGCTTAGCAACTAGCCAGGGACTCTTC.

The CDR3 reads CASSYSSGGSYEQYF. For the CDR3, the DNA is TGTGCCAGCAGTTACTCGTCGGGAGGAAGCTACGAGCAGTACTTC. The chain uses TRBV6-5 and TRBJ2-7; TRBD2 agrees at 7 bases. The CDR3 totals 15 residues. The germline V gene has CDR1 MNHEY and CDR2 SVGAGI. The trim removed 0 bases at V and 3 bases at J, leaving 5 bases unmatched.

V usage is TRBV28 and J usage is TRBJ1-4; the D is unclear. CDR1 MDHEN and CDR2 SYDVKM come from the germline V gene. The CDR3 extends over 14 amino acids. The V end was cut by 3 bases, the J end by 6 bases, with 11 bases between. The CDR3 DNA reads as TGTGCCAGCAGTTTTGTGGTCGGGGATGAAAAACTGTTTTTT. It encodes CASSFVVGDEKLFF.

The chain couples TRBV29-1 to TRBJ2-1, with D unresolved. The CDR3 length is 14 residues. From germline, CDR1 is SQVTM and CDR2 ANQGSEA. With 1 base removed from V and 4 bases from J, the gap between germline ends came to 11 bases. The DNA of the CDR3 is TGCAGCGTTGAAGGATCGTGGGCATACAATGAGCAGTTCTTC. It yields the protein CSVEGSWAYNEQFF.

The chain recombines TRBV11-3 with TRBJ2-2, with D unclear. This CDR3 comprises 13 residues. The germline V gene has CDR1 SGHNT and CDR2 YENEEA. V was trimmed by 0 bases and J by 5 bases, leaving 4 bases between them. CDR3 sequence (DNA): TGTGCCAGCAGCTTAGACGGTACCGGGGAGCTGTTTTTT. This gives the protein CASSLDGTGELFF.

On this clone itself: Here the CDR3 omits its conserved ending phenylalanine or tryptophan, so a read error is the likely source. The chain combines TRBV28 with TRBJ2-7; TRBD2 matches 9 bases. CDR3 size: 15 residues. The V gene's germline CDR1 is MDHEN and CDR2 SYDVKM. V gave up 6 bases and J gave up 4 bases; unmatched junction bases: 10. The CDR3 DNA reads as TGTGCCAGCAGACGGCCGGGGCGGGAGGGATACGAGCAGTACCTC. It is translated as CASRRPGREGYEQYL.

The V gene is TRBV19, the J gene TRBJ2-7, with 7 nucleotides matching TRBD1. The CDR3 is 13 residues long. Per the germline V gene, CDR1 is LNHDA and CDR2 is SQIVND (reference sequence). J gave up 3 bases and V 7 bases, and 6 bases lay outside the gene matches. CDR3 sequence: CASKGARDYEQYF. CDR3 DNA sequence: TGTGCCAGTAAGGGGGCCAGGGACTACGAGCAGTACTTC.

The chain couples TRBV7-2 to TRBJ2-2; 8 bases agree with TRBD1. Germline CDR1 reads SGHTA; CDR2 reads FQGNSA. Trimming took 8 bases from V and 2 from J; bases not matched to a gene: 7. The CDR3 contains 15 residues. This CDR3 is CASSGTGVNTGELFF. CDR3 DNA: TGTGCCAGCTCCGGGACAGGAGTTAACACCGGGGAGCTGTTTTTT.

The J gene is TRBJ2-6, the V gene TRBV5-6; D perhaps matches TRBD1 (6 bases). Germline V gene data show CDR1 as SGHDT and CDR2 as YYEEEE. Trimming removed 4 bases from V and 2 bases from J, with 7 bases in between. The CDR3 has 14 residues. CDR3 in DNA: TGTGCCAGCAGCGGGACAACTGGGGCCAACGTCCTGACTTTC. Its protein is CASSGTTGANVLTF.

The gene calls are TRBV4-1 and TRBJ2-7, with D possibly matching TRBD2 (6 bases). This CDR3 region has 15 residues. The V and J ends lost 0 bases and 3 bases respectively, with 12 bases between them. Germline CDR1 MGHRA, CDR2 YSYEKL. The CDR3 loop reads CASSQDWGDGYEQYF. CDR3 nucleotide sequence: TGCGCCAGCAGCCAAGATTGGGGGGATGGCTACGAGCAGTACTTC.

The J gene is TRBJ2-1, the V gene TRBV4-1; D is possibly TRBD1 (5 bases). The germline V gene has CDR1 MGHRA and CDR2 YSYEKL. V was shortened by 0 bases and J by 1 base, with 16 bases between the two germline ends. This CDR3 is 18 amino acids long. CDR3 coding DNA: TGCGCCAGCAGCCAAGACAGGGCTCCACCGAGTTCCTACAATGAGCAGTTCTTC. It encodes CASSQDRAPPSSYNEQFF.

The chain has TRBV28 and TRBJ1-1, with 8 bases that match TRBD1. The V segment lost 6 bases and the J segment 5 bases; nucleotides outside the gene matches: 8. The CDR3 covers 14 residues. CDR1 and CDR2 from the germline V gene are MDHEN and SYDVKM. The CDR3 protein is CASRRQGRETEAFF. In nucleotides, the CDR3 is TGTGCCAGCAGGAGACAGGGGCGGGAAACTGAAGCTTTCTTT.

The chain joins TRBV5-6 to TRBJ2-5, with unresolved D. The length of the CDR3 is 13 residues. Per germline, CDR1 SGHDT and CDR2 YYEEEE. With 0 bases removed from V and 5 bases from J, the gap between germline ends came to 8 bases. The CDR3 protein is CASSLGSRETQYF. The DNA of the CDR3 is TGTGCCAGCAGCTTGGGCTCGCGGGAGACCCAGTACTTC.

The chain couples TRBV6-1 to TRBJ1-1, with 7 bases aligning to TRBD1. CDR3 length: 18 residues. Germline CDR1 reads MNHNS; CDR2 reads SASEGT. Trimming removed 1 base from V and 5 bases from J; junction bases left unmatched: 16. CDR3: CASSEGGWAGGLSTEAFF. In DNA form, the CDR3 reads TGTGCCAGCAGTGAAGGCGGGTGGGCAGGGGGGTTGTCGACTGAAGCTTTCTTT.

The V call is TRBV5-4, the J call TRBJ1-1; TRBD1 is a possible D gene (6 bases). The CDR3 is 16 residues long. CDR1 SGHNT and CDR2 YYREEE come from the germline V gene (reference sequence). V lost 3 bases and J lost 3, with 18 bases in between. CDR3: CASSWDPGAGDTEAFF. Written as DNA, the CDR3 is TGTGCCAGCAGCTGGGACCCAGGGGCCGGGGACACTGAAGCTTTCTTT. The entire variable domain, with the rest obtained from reference TRBV5-4 and TRBJ1-1, is as follows: ETGVTQSPTHLIKTRGQQVTLRCSSQSGHNTVSWYQQALGQGPQFIFQYYREEENGRGNFPPRFSGLQFPNYSSELNVNALELDDSALYLCASSWDPGAGDTEAFFGQGTRLTVV.

The chain employs TRBV5-6 and TRBJ2-1, with TRBD1 identical over 9 bases. This CDR3 region has 16 residues. Unmatched junction bases numbered 6, after V lost 2 bases and J lost 3 bases. From germline, CDR1 is SGHDT and CDR2 YYEEEE. This CDR3 is CASSFLRDRDYNEQFF. Written as DNA, the CDR3 is TGTGCCAGCAGCTTCCTACGGGACAGGGACTACAATGAGCAGTTCTTC.

The rearrangement uses TRBV7-6 and TRBJ2-5, with 7 bases that match TRBD1. The J call may be mistaken, given a closer DNA end match to TRBJ2-7. Germline CDR1 is SGHVS and CDR2 is FNYEAQ. The CDR3 runs 13 residues. CDR3 DNA sequence: TGTGCCAGCAGCTCTACACAGGGGTCCGAGCAGTACTTC. Translation gives CASSSTQGSEQYF.

This chain uses TRBV4-1 with TRBJ2-1, with D possibly TRBD1 on 6 matching bases. Germline-derived CDR1 and CDR2 are MGHRA and YSYEKL. V dropped 3 bases and J dropped 7 bases, with 19 bases sitting between them. This CDR3 comprises 16 residues. This CDR3 is CASSHRQTGHVNEQFF. In DNA, the CDR3 is TGCGCCAGCAGCCACAGACAGACAGGACATGTGAATGAGCAGTTCTTC.

The chain is built from TRBV29-1 and TRBJ1-2, with D perhaps matching TRBD1 (5 bases). Looked up from germline, CDR1 is SQVTM and CDR2 is ANQGSEA. This CDR3 has 15 residues. With 0 bases removed from V and 4 bases from J, the gap between germline ends came to 15 bases. CDR3 coding DNA: TGCAGCGTTGAAGATCATGAGACAGCCTTCTATGGCTACACCTTC. Translating gives CSVEDHETAFYGYTF.